This T cell receptor beta chain was identified during a study of shared clonotypes between healthy human individuals. Clones were sequenced by immunoSEQ multiplex PCR, and TCRdb holds only the in-frame ones, with some missing. The sample yields around 370,000 clones, about 96% seen once. Regarding the study as a whole: Specimens sampled were limited to blood, with tissue repertoires likely differing. The sharing of about 5% of naive CD4 clonotypes was seen across several donors. Genetic and exposure-history diversity was limited by the few donors.

Adults of Caucasian background living in Nashville, Tennessee made up all donors. This clone was counted once. Its specificity is unknown. The germline gives CDR1 SGHDT, CDR2 YYEEEE. The CDR3 is 11 residues long. V lost 2 bases to trimming and J lost 12 bases, with 9 bases between them. The J gene is TRBJ2-1, the V gene TRBV5-6, with D perhaps matching TRBD2 (6 bases). The source material was memory CD8+ T cells sorted from blood. Sample subset: CD45RO+ cells pooled with CCR7-negative TemRA cells. This TCR came from a young man in good health. Here the CDR3 reads CASSFGTAQFF. CDR3 bases: TGTGCCAGCAGCTTCGGGACTGCGCAGTTCTTC.